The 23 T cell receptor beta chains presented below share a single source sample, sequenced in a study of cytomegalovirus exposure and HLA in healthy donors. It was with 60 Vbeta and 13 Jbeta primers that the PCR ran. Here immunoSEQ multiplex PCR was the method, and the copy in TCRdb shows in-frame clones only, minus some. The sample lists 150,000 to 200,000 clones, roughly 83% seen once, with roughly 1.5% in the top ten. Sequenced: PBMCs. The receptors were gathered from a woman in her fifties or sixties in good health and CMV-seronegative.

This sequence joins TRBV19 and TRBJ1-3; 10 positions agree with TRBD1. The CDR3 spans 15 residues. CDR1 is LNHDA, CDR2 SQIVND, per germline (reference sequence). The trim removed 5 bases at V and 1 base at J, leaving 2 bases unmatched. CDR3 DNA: TGTGCCAGTAGTCCGGGACAGGGGTCTGGAAACACCATATATTTT. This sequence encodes CASSPGQGSGNTIYF.

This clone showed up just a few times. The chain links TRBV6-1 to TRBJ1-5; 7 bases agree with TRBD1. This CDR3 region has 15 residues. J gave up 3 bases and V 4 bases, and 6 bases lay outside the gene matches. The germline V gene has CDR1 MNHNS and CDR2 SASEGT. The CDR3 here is CASSGGQLNNQPQHF. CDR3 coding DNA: TGTGCCAGCAGTGGGGGACAGCTTAACAATCAGCCCCAGCATTTT.

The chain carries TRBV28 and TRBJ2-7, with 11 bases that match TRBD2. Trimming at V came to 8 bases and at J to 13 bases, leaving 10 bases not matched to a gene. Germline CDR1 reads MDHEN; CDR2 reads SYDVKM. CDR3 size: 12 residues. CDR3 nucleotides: TGTGCCAGCCTTAAGACTAGCGGGATAAGTTACTTC. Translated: CASLKTSGISYF.

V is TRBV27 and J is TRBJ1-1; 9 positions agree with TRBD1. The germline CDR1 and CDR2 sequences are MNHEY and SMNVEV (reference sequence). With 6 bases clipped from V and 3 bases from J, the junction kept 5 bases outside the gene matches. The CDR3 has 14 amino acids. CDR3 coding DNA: TGTGCCAGCAGCCCACAGGGGGCGCACACTGAAGCTTTCTTT. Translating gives CASSPQGAHTEAFF.

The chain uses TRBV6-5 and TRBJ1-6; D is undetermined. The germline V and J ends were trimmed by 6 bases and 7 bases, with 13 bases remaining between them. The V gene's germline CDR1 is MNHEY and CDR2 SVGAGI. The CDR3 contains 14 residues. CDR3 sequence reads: CASRIPGNNSPLHF. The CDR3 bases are TGTGCCAGCAGGATTCCGGGAAACAATTCACCCCTCCACTTT.

For the CDR3, the DNA is TGTGCCAGCAGCTTAGCGCGCCCAGGAACTTATGGCTACACCTTC. Translation gives CASSLARPGTYGYTF. The rearrangement uses TRBV7-9 and TRBJ1-2, with D uncertain. The germline CDR1 and CDR2 sequences are SEHNR and FQNEAQ (reference sequence). This CDR3 has 15 amino acids. V lost 0 bases and J lost 5, with 13 bases in between. Supplemented by reference TRBV7-9 and TRBJ1-2, the full variable domain reads DTGVSQNPRHKITKRGQNVTFRCDPISEHNRLYWYRQTLGQGPEFLTYFQNEAQLEKSRLLSDRFSAERPKGSFSTLEIQRTEQGDSAMYLCASSLARPGTYGYTFGSGTRLTVV.

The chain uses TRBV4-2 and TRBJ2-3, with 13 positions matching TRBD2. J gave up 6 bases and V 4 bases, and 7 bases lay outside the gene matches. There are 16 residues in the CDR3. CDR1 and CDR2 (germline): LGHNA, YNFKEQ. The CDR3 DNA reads TGTGCCAGCAGCCGAGGACTAGCGGGGGCTCGGGATACGCAGTATTTT. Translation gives CASSRGLAGARDTQYF.

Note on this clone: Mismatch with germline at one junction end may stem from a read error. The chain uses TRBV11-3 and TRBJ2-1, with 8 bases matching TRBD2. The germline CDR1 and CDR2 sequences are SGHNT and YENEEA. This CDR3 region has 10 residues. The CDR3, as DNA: TGTGCCAGCAGCCGGGGGGGGAAGGTCTTC. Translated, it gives CASSRGGKVF.

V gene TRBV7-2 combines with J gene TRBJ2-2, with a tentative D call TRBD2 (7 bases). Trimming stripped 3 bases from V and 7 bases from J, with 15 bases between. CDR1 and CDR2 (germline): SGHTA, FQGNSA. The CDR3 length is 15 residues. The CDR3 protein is CASSLGGPAGGELFF. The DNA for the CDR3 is TGTGCCAGCAGCTTGGGGGGGCCCGCCGGCGGGGAGCTGTTTTTT.

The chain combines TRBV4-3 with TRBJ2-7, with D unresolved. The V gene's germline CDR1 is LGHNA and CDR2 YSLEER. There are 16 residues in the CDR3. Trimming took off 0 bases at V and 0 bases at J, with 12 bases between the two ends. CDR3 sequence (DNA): TGCGCCAGCAGCCAAGATACACAGTCGAGCTCCTACGAGCAGTACTTC. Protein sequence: CASSQDTQSSSYEQYF.

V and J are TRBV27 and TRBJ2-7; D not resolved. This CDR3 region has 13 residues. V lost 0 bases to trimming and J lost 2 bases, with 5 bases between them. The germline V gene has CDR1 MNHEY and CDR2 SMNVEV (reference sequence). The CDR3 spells CASSLSTTYEQYF. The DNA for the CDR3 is TGTGCCAGCAGTTTATCTACAACCTACGAGCAGTACTTC.

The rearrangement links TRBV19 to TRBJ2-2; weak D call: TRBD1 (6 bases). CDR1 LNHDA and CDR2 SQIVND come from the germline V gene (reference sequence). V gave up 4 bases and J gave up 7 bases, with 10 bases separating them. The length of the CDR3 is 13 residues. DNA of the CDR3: TGTGCCAGTAGTAACAGGGTGGTCGGGGAGCTGTTTTTT. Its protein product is CASSNRVVGELFF.

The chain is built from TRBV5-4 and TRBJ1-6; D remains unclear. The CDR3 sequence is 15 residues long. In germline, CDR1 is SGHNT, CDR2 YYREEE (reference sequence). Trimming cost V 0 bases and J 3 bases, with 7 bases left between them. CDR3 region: CASSLDGIYNSPLHF. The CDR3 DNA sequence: TGTGCCAGCAGCTTGGACGGGATCTATAATTCACCCCTCCACTTT. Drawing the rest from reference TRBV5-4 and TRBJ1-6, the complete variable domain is ETGVTQSPTHLIKTRGQQVTLRCSSQSGHNTVSWYQQALGQGPQFIFQYYREEENGRGNFPPRFSGLQFPNYSSELNVNALELDDSALYLCASSLDGIYNSPLHFGNGTRLTVT.

This CDR3 is CASSLGTGMGIAFF. The DNA of the CDR3 is TGCGCCAGCAGCTTGGGGACAGGGATGGGGATAGCTTTCTTT. The chain uses TRBV5-1 and TRBJ1-1; 8 bases align to TRBD1. From germline, CDR1 is SGHRS and CDR2 YFSETQ. The CDR3 has 14 amino acids. After removal of 0 bases from V and 10 bases from J, the junction contained 8 bases not matched to a gene.

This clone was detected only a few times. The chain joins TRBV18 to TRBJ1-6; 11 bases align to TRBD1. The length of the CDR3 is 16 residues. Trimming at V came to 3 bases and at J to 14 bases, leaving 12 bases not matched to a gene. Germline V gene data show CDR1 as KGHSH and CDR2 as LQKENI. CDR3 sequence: CASSPFAGQGDSALHF. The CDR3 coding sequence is TGTGCCAGCTCACCCTTCGCGGGACAGGGGGACTCGGCCCTCCACTTT.

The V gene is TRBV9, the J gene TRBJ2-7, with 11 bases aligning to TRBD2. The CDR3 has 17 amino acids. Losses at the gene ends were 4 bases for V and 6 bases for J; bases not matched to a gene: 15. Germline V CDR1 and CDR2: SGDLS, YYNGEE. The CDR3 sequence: CASSTHLAGGPVSEQYF. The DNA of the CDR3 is TGTGCCAGCAGCACACATTTAGCGGGGGGGCCAGTCTCCGAGCAGTACTTC.

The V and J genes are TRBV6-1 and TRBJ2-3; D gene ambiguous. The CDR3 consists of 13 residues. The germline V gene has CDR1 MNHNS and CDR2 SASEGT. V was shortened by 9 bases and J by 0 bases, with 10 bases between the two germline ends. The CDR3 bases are TGTGCCAGTCGGAGATCTAGCACAGATACGCAGTATTTT. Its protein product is CASRRSSTDTQYF.

The CDR3 DNA is TGTGCCAGCAATGGACAGACCAATCAGCCCCAGCATTTT. Protein: CASNGQTNQPQHF. V is TRBV6-1 and J is TRBJ1-5; TRBD1 is a possible D gene (6 bases). This CDR3 is 13 amino acids long. The V end lost 7 bases, the J end lost 3 bases, and 10 bases lay between the germline ends. The germline V gene has CDR1 MNHNS and CDR2 SASEGT.

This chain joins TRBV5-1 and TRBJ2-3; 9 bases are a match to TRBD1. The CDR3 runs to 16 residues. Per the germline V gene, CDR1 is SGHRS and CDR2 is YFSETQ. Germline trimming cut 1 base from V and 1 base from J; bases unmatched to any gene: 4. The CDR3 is CASSLSGQGGTDTQYF. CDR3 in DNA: TGCGCCAGCAGCTTGTCGGGACAGGGTGGCACAGATACGCAGTATTTT.

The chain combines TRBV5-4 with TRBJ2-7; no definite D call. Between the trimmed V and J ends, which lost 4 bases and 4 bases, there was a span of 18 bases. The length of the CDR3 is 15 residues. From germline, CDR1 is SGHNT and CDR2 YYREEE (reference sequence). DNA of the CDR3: TGTGCCAGCAGCCTACCCGGCAGGATGGTATACGAGCAGTACTTC. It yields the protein CASSLPGRMVYEQYF.

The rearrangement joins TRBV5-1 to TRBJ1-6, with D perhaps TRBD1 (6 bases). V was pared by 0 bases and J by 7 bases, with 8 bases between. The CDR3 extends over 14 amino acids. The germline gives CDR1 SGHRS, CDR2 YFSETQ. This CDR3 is CASSLAGDNSPLHF. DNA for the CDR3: TGCGCCAGCAGCTTGGCAGGGGACAATTCACCCCTCCACTTT.

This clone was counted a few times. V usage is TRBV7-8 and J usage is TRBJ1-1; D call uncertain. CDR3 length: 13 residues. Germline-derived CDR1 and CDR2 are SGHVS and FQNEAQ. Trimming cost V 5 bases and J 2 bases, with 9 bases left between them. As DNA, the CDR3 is TGTGCCAGCAGCAATCGAGCTAACACTGAAGCTTTCTTT. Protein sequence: CASSNRANTEAFF.

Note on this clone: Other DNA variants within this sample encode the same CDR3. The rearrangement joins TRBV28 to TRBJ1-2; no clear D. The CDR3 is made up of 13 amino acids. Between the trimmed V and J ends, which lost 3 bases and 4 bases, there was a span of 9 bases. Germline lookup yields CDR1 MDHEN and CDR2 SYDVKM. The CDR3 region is CASSLVTGYGYTF. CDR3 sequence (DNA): TGTGCCAGCAGTTTGGTGACGGGCTATGGCTACACCTTC.